The rows below give T cell receptor beta chains drawn from one sample of a study of T cell repertoires in cytomegalovirus infection. No antigen has been assigned to these receptors. TCRdb ran MiXCR on the reads and lists one entry per CDR3 protein. The sample has 300,000 to 400,000 distinct CDR3 sequences, about 28% seen once. This material consisted of cultured PBMCs, taken from culture after CMV antigen stimulation. These receptors originate from a human donor in good health (CMV status not recorded). Some clones in this sample may be carry-over from other donors' samples. Each CDR3 is given with its conserved first and last residue. The D gene is left open where the match is weak. Clone size is given for some rows only: seen once, a few or many times, or a class if the clone is expanded.

clone_size: NA; j_call: TRBJ1-1; v_call: TRBV6-1; d_call: NA; cdr3_length: 16; cdr3_nt: TGTGCCAGCAGTGACGCATCGAAGGCCAGAGACACTGAAGCTTTCTTT; cdr3_aa: CASSDASKARDTEAFF
clone_size: NA; j_call: TRBJ2-1; v_call: TRBV7-2; d_call: TRBD2; cdr3_length: 16; cdr3_nt: TGTGCCAGCAGGAGTGCGGGAGTTAACTCCTACAATGAGCAGTTCTTC; cdr3_aa: CASRSAGVNSYNEQFF
clone_size: NA; j_call: TRBJ2-5; v_call: TRBV9; d_call: NA; cdr3_length: 17; cdr3_nt: TGTGCCAGCAGCGTAGCAGGAGGTGGAGGGATACAAGAGACCCAGTACTTC; cdr3_aa: CASSVAGGGGIQETQYF
clone_size: few; j_call: TRBJ2-3; v_call: TRBV5-1; d_call: TRBD2; cdr3_length: 15; cdr3_nt: TGCGCCAGCAGCTGGACTAGCGGGGACGGAGATACGCAGTATTTT; cdr3_aa: CASSWTSGDGDTQYF
clone_size: few; j_call: TRBJ1-4; v_call: TRBV27; d_call: NA; cdr3_length: 15; cdr3_nt: TGTGCCAGCAGTTCTCGGACCGCAACTAATGAAAAACTGTTTTTT; cdr3_aa: CASSSRTATNEKLFF
clone_size: many; j_call: TRBJ1-5; v_call: TRBV7-8; d_call: TRBD1; cdr3_length: 15; cdr3_nt: TGTGCCAGCAGCATGGGACAGGGAAGCAATCAGCCCCAGCATTTT; cdr3_aa: CASSMGQGSNQPQHF
clone_size: few; j_call: TRBJ2-3; v_call: TRBV12-3/TRBV12-4; d_call: NA; cdr3_length: 16; cdr3_nt: TGTGCCAGCAGTTTAAAGAGCAGCCTAAACACAGATACGCAGTATTTT; cdr3_aa: CASSLKSSLNTDTQYF
clone_size: many; j_call: TRBJ2-3; v_call: TRBV6-1; d_call: TRBD2; cdr3_length: 15; cdr3_nt: TGTGCCAGCAGTCGACTAGCGGGAAGCACAGATACGCAGTATTTT; cdr3_aa: CASSRLAGSTDTQYF
clone_size: NA; j_call: TRBJ2-2; v_call: TRBV7-9; d_call: TRBD2; cdr3_length: 16; cdr3_nt: TGTGCCAGCAGTCTCGCTAGCGGTTCTAACACCGGGGAGCTGTTTTTT; cdr3_aa: CASSLASGSNTGELFF
clone_size: NA; j_call: TRBJ1-5; v_call: TRBV19; d_call: NA; cdr3_length: 15; cdr3_nt: TGTGCCATTTACATCCGGAAAGATAGCAATCAGCCCCAGCATTTT; cdr3_aa: CAIYIRKDSNQPQHF
clone_size: few; j_call: TRBJ1-3; v_call: TRBV12-3/TRBV12-4; d_call: TRBD1; cdr3_length: 17; cdr3_nt: TGTGCCAGCAGTCCCTCCGGACAGGGGTACTCTGGAAACACCATATATTTT; cdr3_aa: CASSPSGQGYSGNTIYF
clone_size: NA; j_call: TRBJ2-4; v_call: TRBV19; d_call: NA; cdr3_length: 17; cdr3_nt: TGTGCCAGTAGTCTTCGTCCCGGGACACTCTCGGAAAACATTCAGTACTTC; cdr3_aa: CASSLRPGTLSENIQYF
clone_size: few; j_call: TRBJ1-6; v_call: TRBV7-8; d_call: NA; cdr3_length: 17; cdr3_nt: TGTGCCAGCAGCTTAGCTTCTGGGCCGCGCTATAATTCACCCCTCCACTTT; cdr3_aa: CASSLASGPRYNSPLHF
clone_size: once; j_call: TRBJ2-1; v_call: TRBV10-3; d_call: NA; cdr3_length: 11; cdr3_nt: TGTGCCATCAGTGGGTCAGAGGAGCAGTTCTTC; cdr3_aa: CAISGSEEQFF
clone_size: NA; j_call: TRBJ2-1; v_call: TRBV28; d_call: TRBD1; cdr3_length: 15; cdr3_nt: TGTGCCAGCCGCTCCTCCTTTACAGGGGACAATGAGCAGTTCTTC; cdr3_aa: CASRSSFTGDNEQFF
clone_size: NA; j_call: TRBJ2-1; v_call: TRBV12-3/TRBV12-4; d_call: TRBD1; cdr3_length: 15; cdr3_nt: TGTGCCAGCAGTCCCCGGGACAGCGGATACAATGAGCAGTTCTTC; cdr3_aa: CASSPRDSGYNEQFF
clone_size: few; j_call: TRBJ2-3; v_call: TRBV20-1; d_call: TRBD2; cdr3_length: 16; cdr3_nt: TGCAGTGCTGGACTAGCGGGGGGGCCGGGCACAGATACGCAGTATTTT; cdr3_aa: CSAGLAGGPGTDTQYF
clone_size: few; j_call: TRBJ2-3; v_call: TRBV10-3; d_call: NA; cdr3_length: 14; cdr3_nt: TGTGCCATCAGTGAGGCGGCGCCCACAGATACGCAGTATTTT; cdr3_aa: CAISEAAPTDTQYF
clone_size: many; j_call: TRBJ1-3; v_call: TRBV7-2; d_call: NA; cdr3_length: 14; cdr3_nt: TGTGCCAGCAGCTTAGCACAACCTGGAAACACCATATATTTT; cdr3_aa: CASSLAQPGNTIYF
clone_size: NA; j_call: TRBJ2-7; v_call: TRBV27; d_call: NA; cdr3_length: 12; cdr3_nt: TGTGCCAGCAGTAACGCCTTCTACGAGCAGTACTTC; cdr3_aa: CASSNAFYEQYF
clone_size: few; j_call: TRBJ2-7; v_call: TRBV5-1; d_call: NA; cdr3_length: 19; cdr3_nt: TGCGCCAGCAGCATAGCCACTACTAATAGGACAGCCGAGGGCTACGAGCAGTACTTC; cdr3_aa: CASSIATTNRTAEGYEQYF
clone_size: NA; j_call: TRBJ1-1; v_call: TRBV12-3/TRBV12-4; d_call: TRBD1; cdr3_length: 14; cdr3_nt: TGTGCCAGCAGGACGGACAGGGCGAACACTGAAGCTTTCTTT; cdr3_aa: CASRTDRANTEAFF
clone_size: few; j_call: TRBJ1-1; v_call: TRBV7-9; d_call: NA; cdr3_length: 12; cdr3_nt: TGTGCCAGCAGCTTAGTCCGGGGTCAAGCTTTCTTT; cdr3_aa: CASSLVRGQAFF
clone_size: few; j_call: TRBJ2-1; v_call: TRBV23-1; d_call: TRBD1; cdr3_length: 14; cdr3_nt: TGCGCCAGCAGTCAATCGGGACAGTACCATGAGCAGTTCTTC; cdr3_aa: CASSQSGQYHEQFF
clone_size: NA; j_call: TRBJ1-2; v_call: TRBV5-4; d_call: NA; cdr3_length: 11; cdr3_nt: TGTGCCAGCGGCAGGGCAGGGGGCTACACCTTC; cdr3_aa: CASGRAGGYTF
clone_size: NA; j_call: TRBJ2-5; v_call: TRBV11-2; d_call: TRBD1; cdr3_length: 14; cdr3_nt: TGTGCCAGCAGCCTCGACAGGGGAGGTGAGACCCAGTACTTC; cdr3_aa: CASSLDRGGETQYF
clone_size: NA; j_call: TRBJ2-3; v_call: TRBV29-1; d_call: TRBD2; cdr3_length: 17; cdr3_nt: TGCAGCGTTCTAGGCCTTAGTAGCGGGAGTATCACAGATACGCAGTATTTT; cdr3_aa: CSVLGLSSGSITDTQYF
clone_size: NA; j_call: TRBJ2-2; v_call: TRBV5-4; d_call: TRBD2; cdr3_length: 16; cdr3_nt: TGTGCCAGCAGCTTGGGTGCGGGAGTGGGGTCCGGGGAGCTGTTTTTT; cdr3_aa: CASSLGAGVGSGELFF
clone_size: few; j_call: TRBJ1-2; v_call: TRBV12-3/TRBV12-4; d_call: TRBD1; cdr3_length: 15; cdr3_nt: TGTGCCAGCAGTTTGACAGGGCTTCCTTACTATGGCTACACCTTC; cdr3_aa: CASSLTGLPYYGYTF
clone_size: NA; j_call: TRBJ1-5; v_call: TRBV10-3; d_call: NA; cdr3_length: 14; cdr3_nt: TGTGCCATCAGTGAATCGCAGAGCAATCAGCCCCAGCATTTT; cdr3_aa: CAISESQSNQPQHF
clone_size: NA; j_call: TRBJ1-6; v_call: TRBV12-3/TRBV12-4; d_call: TRBD1; cdr3_length: 16; cdr3_nt: TGTGCCAGCAGGGGTCCCGGGACAGGGGTTAATTCACCCCTCCACTTT; cdr3_aa: CASRGPGTGVNSPLHF
clone_size: many; j_call: TRBJ2-3; v_call: TRBV11-2; d_call: NA; cdr3_length: 15; cdr3_nt: TGTGCCAGCAGCTTACAGCAGGGGTTTACAGATACGCAGTATTTT; cdr3_aa: CASSLQQGFTDTQYF
clone_size: few; j_call: TRBJ1-3; v_call: TRBV28; d_call: NA; cdr3_length: 13; cdr3_nt: TGTGCCAGCAGTTCAGGGGACCTGGACACCATATATTTT; cdr3_aa: CASSSGDLDTIYF
clone_size: NA; j_call: TRBJ2-1; v_call: TRBV18; d_call: NA; cdr3_length: 15; cdr3_nt: TGTGCCAGCTCCCCGGGACGGCCTCCTCACAATGAGCAGTTCTTC; cdr3_aa: CASSPGRPPHNEQFF
clone_size: few; j_call: TRBJ2-7; v_call: TRBV28; d_call: NA; cdr3_length: 15; cdr3_nt: TGTGCCAGCAGTCCCCCCCGACCGGGTCTATGGGAGCAGTACTTC; cdr3_aa: CASSPPRPGLWEQYF
clone_size: NA; j_call: TRBJ2-6; v_call: TRBV19; d_call: NA; cdr3_length: 17; cdr3_nt: TGTGCCAGTTGGAAGGGCGGCCTATTCTCTGGGGCCAACGTCCTGACTTTC; cdr3_aa: CASWKGGLFSGANVLTF
clone_size: NA; j_call: TRBJ1-5; v_call: TRBV10-2; d_call: NA; cdr3_length: 14; cdr3_nt: TGCGCCAGCAACCCCCAGGGTGGCAATCAGCCCCAGCATTTT; cdr3_aa: CASNPQGGNQPQHF